The TCR beta chain under discussion was sequenced for a study of blood T cell repertoires in COVID-19. Background on the study: COVID-19 samples, acute and convalescent, were from the United States, Italy and Spain.

CDR3 size: 16 residues. The germline CDR1 and CDR2 sequences are SNHLY and FYNNEI. Unmatched junction bases numbered 4, after V lost 3 bases and J lost 0 bases. Per the study methods: Reference gene primers were amplified, and this amplification served to estimate nucleated cell counts. The table came from immunoSEQ multiplex PCR; TCRdb's copy has only in-frame clones and leaves some out. D and trimming were read from the DNA, whereas the V and J calls and clone size are those reported in that table. The data show about 480,000 clones, approximately 92% seen once. Sequenced sample: peripheral blood. The sequence derives from a man aged 18 to 35 with COVID-19, enrolled during active disease. V usage is TRBV2 and J usage is TRBJ1-5, with TRBD1 matching 8 bases. CDR3 in DNA: TGTGCCAGCAGTGAGGAGACAGGGGTTAGCAATCAGCCCCAGCATTTT. Translation gives CASSEETGVSNQPQHF.